A selection of T cell receptor beta chains follows, all from one sample in a study of blood T cell repertoires in COVID-19. The data were produced by immunoSEQ multiplex PCR, yet TCRdb's version contains in-frame clones alone and is incomplete. The data hold some 140,000 clones, with about 90% observed a single time. The sequenced sample was peripheral blood. These receptors were taken from a man over 45 with acute or convalescent COVID-19. Both conserved end residues are part of each CDR3. The D gene is left open where the match is weak.

D	V	length	J	CDR3	DNA
TRBD1	TRBV5-1	17	TRBJ2-3	CASSWGQAKHSTDTQYF	TGCGCCAGCAGCTGGGGACAGGCTAAACACAGCACAGATACGCAGTATTTT
.	TRBV10-2	13	TRBJ2-7	CASSENRAIPQYF	TGCGCCAGCAGTGAGAACAGAGCCATTCCGCAGTACTTC
.	TRBV7-6	13	TRBJ1-1	CASSLGQYTEAFF	TGTGCCAGCAGCTTAGGACAGTACACTGAAGCTTTCTTT
.	TRBV6-5	13	TRBJ1-1	CASSPPGNTEAFF	TGTGCCAGCAGCCCCCCAGGGAACACTGAAGCTTTCTTT
TRBD2	TRBV12-3/TRBV12-4	11	TRBJ2-7	CASSPRTSADF	TGTGCCAGCAGTCCCAGGACTAGCGCTGACTTC
TRBD2	TRBV7-7	17	TRBJ2-2	CASSPRLAGVVTGELFF	TGTGCCAGCAGCCCACGCCTAGCGGGAGTAGTCACCGGGGAGCTGTTTTTT
TRBD1	TRBV11-3	16	TRBJ2-1	CASSLDRGTGDNEQFF	TGTGCCAGCAGCTTAGATCGTGGGACAGGGGATAATGAGCAGTTCTTC
TRBD2	TRBV20-1	11	TRBJ2-1	CSAQIGGGYFF	TGCAGTGCTCAGATTGGGGGGGGGTACTTCTTC
TRBD2	TRBV9	19	TRBJ2-3	CASSSGGLGRLGWSDTQYF	TGTGCCAGCAGCTCGGGAGGGTTGGGAAGATTGGGTTGGTCAGATACGCAGTATTTT
.	TRBV30	14	TRBJ1-5	CAWSRGRLNQPQHF	TGTGCCTGGAGTAGAGGCAGACTGAATCAGCCCCAGCATTTT
.	TRBV7-3	17	TRBJ2-3	CASSLIGGVGRTDTQYF	TGTGCCAGCAGCTTAATCGGCGGGGTTGGAAGAACAGATACGCAGTATTTT
.	TRBV25-1	15	TRBJ2-1	CASSDVTTSYNEQFF	TGTGCCAGCAGTGATGTGACTACCTCCTACAATGAGCAGTTCTTC
.	TRBV12-5	15	TRBJ1-1	CASGLVIRGVTEAFF	TGTGCTAGTGGTTTGGTAATCAGGGGTGTTACTGAAGCTTTCTTT
TRBD2	TRBV19	14	TRBJ2-2	CASSITTSAGELFF	TGTGCCAGTAGTATTACGACTAGCGCCGGGGAGCTGTTTTTT
TRBD1	TRBV10-3	14	TRBJ2-2	CAISNRGSTGELFF	TGTGCCATCAGTAACAGGGGGAGCACCGGGGAGCTGTTTTTT